These T cell receptor beta chains were read from a single sample in a study of blood T cell repertoires in COVID-19. TCRdb keeps only in-frame clones here, not all; method: immunoSEQ multiplex PCR. Of 100,000 to 150,000 clones listed, around 89% are singletons. The material sequenced was peripheral blood. These receptors all stem from a man in his sixties with COVID-19, enrolled during active disease. The CDR3 runs from the conserved cysteine through the conserved F or W. D genes are given only for firm matches. Clone size is stated in some rows and not others, as once, few, many or a class when expanded.

TRBV9	NA	NA	TRBJ2-7	TGTGCCAGCAGCTTTCGGGACACCCGAGACGAGCAGTACTTC	CASSFRDTRDEQYF
TRBV7-2	NA	TRBD2	TRBJ2-1	TGTGCCAGCAGCTTCACCGGGACTAGCATTTACAATGAGCAGTTCTTC	CASSFTGTSIYNEQFF
TRBV7-3	NA	TRBD1	TRBJ1-6	TGTGCCAGCAGTCCTCGGGACAGCCTTAATTCACCCCTCCACTTT	CASSPRDSLNSPLHF
TRBV5-1	once	NA	TRBJ1-1	TGCGCCAGCAGCTCCACTAACTCGAACACTGAAGCTTTCTTT	CASSSTNSNTEAFF
TRBV28	few	NA	TRBJ1-2	TGTGCCAGCACGGAGGGGATGGGCTATGGCTACACCTTC	CASTEGMGYGYTF
TRBV14	NA	NA	TRBJ1-2	TGTGCCAGCAGCCAAGGAGCAGAGGACTATGGCTACACCTTC	CASSQGAEDYGYTF
TRBV15	NA	NA	TRBJ1-3	TGTGCCACCAGCCTAGGGACATCCTCTGGAAACACCATATATTTT	CATSLGTSSGNTIYF
TRBV30	once	NA	TRBJ1-2	TGTGCCTGGAGTGTACTGGGGGCTTTCTCCCGCTACACCTTC	CAWSVLGAFSRYTF
TRBV4-1	NA	NA	TRBJ1-2	TGCGCCAGCAGCCAACCGACTACAAAGGGCTATGGCTACACCTTC	CASSQPTTKGYGYTF
TRBV30	NA	NA	TRBJ1-2	TGTGCCTGGAGAGGGACATATGGCTACACCTTC	CAWRGTYGYTF
TRBV9	NA	NA	TRBJ2-1	TGTGCCAGCAGCAACCGACCCACCGGGGGACCCTACAATGAGCAGTTCTTC	CASSNRPTGGPYNEQFF
TRBV5-4	NA	NA	TRBJ2-5	TGTGCCAGCAGCTTGGCAGGGAGGGAGACCCAGTACTTC	CASSLAGRETQYF
TRBV15	NA	NA	TRBJ1-3	TGTGCCACCAGCAGAGATTTGAGATCGATCTCTGGAAACACCATATATTTT	CATSRDLRSISGNTIYF
TRBV19	once	TRBD1	TRBJ1-2	TGTGCCAGTGCCCCGGGACAGGGAAGCTATGGCTACACCTTC	CASAPGQGSYGYTF
TRBV4-1	NA	NA	TRBJ2-3	TGCGCCAGCAGCCAAGATGGAGGGGGCGGTACAGATACGCAGTATTTT	CASSQDGGGGTDTQYF
TRBV12-3/TRBV12-4	NA	TRBD1	TRBJ1-2	TGTGCCAGCAGGCCAGGACAGGGGTATGGCTACACCTTC	CASRPGQGYGYTF
TRBV10-3	NA	NA	TRBJ2-3	TGTGCCATCAGTGACCCGAGGGGGGGCGGGACAGATACGCAGTATTTT	CAISDPRGGGTDTQYF
TRBV3-1/TRBV3-2	NA	TRBD1	TRBJ1-4	TGTGCCAGCAGCCCCACAGGGGCGAATGAAAAACTGTTTTTT	CASSPTGANEKLFF
TRBV5-1	NA	TRBD1	TRBJ1-2	TGCGCCAGCAGCTTGGAAGGACAGGGCGGTGGCTACACCTTC	CASSLEGQGGGYTF
TRBV30	NA	NA	TRBJ1-1	TGTGCCTGGAGTCCCCCGGACAGAGATGGCAGGAACACTGAAGCTTTCTTT	CAWSPPDRDGRNTEAFF
TRBV9	NA	NA	TRBJ1-6	TGTGCCAGCAGCCCGGGACATAATAATTCACCCCTCCACTTT	CASSPGHNNSPLHF
TRBV19	NA	TRBD2	TRBJ2-3	TGTGCCAGGAGCGGGGGGGGTGGTACGCAGTATTTT	CARSGGGGTQYF
TRBV7-2	NA	TRBD2	TRBJ2-1	TGTGTCAGCAAGACTAGCGGGGAGAATGAGCAGTTCTTC	CVSKTSGENEQFF
TRBV30	NA	NA	TRBJ1-3	TGTGCCTGGAGTAAGGGGGTTTCTGGAAACACCATATATTTT	CAWSKGVSGNTIYF
TRBV28	NA	NA	TRBJ1-2	TGTGCCAGCCTGCTTAGCGGGGGAGGAGGCTACACCTTC	CASLLSGGGGYTF
TRBV14	NA	NA	TRBJ1-6	TGTGCCAGCAGCTTACTAGGGATCGGTTCACCCCTCCACTTT	CASSLLGIGSPLHF
TRBV5-4	NA	TRBD2	TRBJ2-3	TGTGCCAGCAGCTCCGGGGGGGGTCGCACAGATACGCAGTATTTT	CASSSGGGRTDTQYF
TRBV6-5	NA	TRBD1	TRBJ1-4	TGTGCCAGCAGTACTGGGACAGGACCCGAAAAACTGTTTTTT	CASSTGTGPEKLFF
TRBV19	NA	TRBD1	TRBJ1-2	TGTGCCAGTAGTCTCCGGGACAGGCCAGCGGATGGCTACACCTTC	CASSLRDRPADGYTF
TRBV2	NA	TRBD1	TRBJ1-2	TGTGCCAGCAGTGAAGTGACAGGGCTGGGCTATGGCTACACCTTC	CASSEVTGLGYGYTF
TRBV2	many	NA	TRBJ1-2	TGTGCCAGCAACCCAGGACAGCTTGGCAGCTACACCTTC	CASNPGQLGSYTF
TRBV19	NA	NA	TRBJ2-7	TGTGCCAGTAAAGACCGGAGCTCCTACGAGCAGTACTTC	CASKDRSSYEQYF
TRBV21-1	NA	NA	TRBJ1-2	TGTGCCAGCAGCAAAGCCAGGGGCTATGGCTACACCTTC	CASSKARGYGYTF
TRBV3-1/TRBV3-2	NA	NA	TRBJ1-5	TGTGCCAGCAGCCAAACATTAAATCAGCCCCAGCATTTT	CASSQTLNQPQHF
TRBV4-2	NA	TRBD1	TRBJ1-6	TGTGCCAGCAGCCAGGCCACGGACAGGGCCTCACCCCTCCACTTT	CASSQATDRASPLHF
TRBV18	NA	NA	TRBJ1-1	TGTGCCAGCTCACCGTATGACCCTAGCACTGAAGCTTTCTTT	CASSPYDPSTEAFF
TRBV24-1	NA	TRBD1	TRBJ2-5	TGTGCCACCAGTGTGGGACAGGAGACCCAGTACTTC	CATSVGQETQYF
TRBV4-2	NA	TRBD1	TRBJ1-2	TGTGCCAGCGGCCAAGACAGGGCCAACGGCTACACCTTC	CASGQDRANGYTF
TRBV18	once	NA	TRBJ2-3	TGTGCCAGCTCACGAGGCGGCACAGATACGCAGTATTTT	CASSRGGTDTQYF
TRBV2	NA	TRBD1	TRBJ1-4	TGTGCCAGCAGGGCGGACAGGGCAACTAATGAAAAACTGTTTTTT	CASRADRATNEKLFF